This is a list of T cell receptor beta chains from one sample in a study of CD8 T cells in ankylosing spondylitis. MiXCR, applied by TCRdb to the 5' RACE reads, yields one record per CDR3 protein. The data show 130,000 or so distinct CDR3 sequences, approximately 10% seen once. Sequencing input: blood, either unsorted or a sorted T cell fraction (not recorded which). These TCRs come from a female donor with ankylosing spondylitis or in good health (not recorded which). CDR3s include the opening cysteine and the closing phenylalanine or tryptophan. A D gene is named only where the DNA matches it firmly. Where a row states a size, it is once, few, many or the class of an expanded clone; other rows omit it.

d_gene,v_gene,j_gene,abundance,CDR3aa,CDR3nt
NA,TRBV7-2,TRBJ2-3,many,CASSLLGPNTDTQYF,TGTGCCAGCAGCTTATTGGGACCGAACACAGATACGCAGTATTTT
TRBD2,TRBV5-1,TRBJ2-5,many,CASSLAGTSGTGETQYF,TGCGCCAGCAGCTTGGCTGGGACTAGCGGGACCGGCGAGACCCAGTACTTC
NA,TRBV7-6,TRBJ2-1,many,CASSLRAGNEQFF,TGTGCCAGCAGCTTACGTGCTGGGAATGAGCAGTTCTTC
NA,TRBV28,TRBJ1-6,many,CASSFLPGNTNSPLHF,TGTGCCAGCAGTTTCTTACCGGGCAATACTAATTCACCCCTCCACTTT
NA,TRBV4-2,TRBJ2-1,many,CASNVGDNEQFF,TGTGCCAGCAACGTGGGGGACAATGAGCAGTTCTTC
NA,TRBV19,TRBJ1-1,many,CASSISNTEAFF,TGTGCCAGTAGTATAAGCAACACTGAAGCTTTCTTT
TRBD1,TRBV30,TRBJ2-1,many,CAWRTGNEQFF,TGTGCCTGGAGGACAGGGAATGAGCAGTTCTTC
NA,TRBV12-3/TRBV12-4,TRBJ1-6,many,CASSEGLVSYNSPLHF,TGTGCCAGCAGTGAGGGCTTAGTATCCTATAATTCACCCCTCCACTTT
TRBD1,TRBV10-1,TRBJ2-2,few,CASSEGDRGMLFF,TGCGCCAGCAGTGAGGGGGACAGGGGAATGTTGTTTTTT
NA,TRBV10-2,TRBJ2-2,many,CASSGQGDTGELFF,TGCGCCAGCAGTGGGCAGGGTGACACCGGGGAGCTGTTTTTT
TRBD1,TRBV20-1,TRBJ1-5,many,CSARDFSGQGRNQPQHF,TGCAGTGCTAGAGATTTTAGCGGACAGGGAAGAAATCAGCCCCAGCATTTT
TRBD1,TRBV3-1,TRBJ2-7,many,CASTANRGYEQYF,TGTGCCAGCACCGCAAACAGGGGATACGAGCAGTACTTC
TRBD1,TRBV7-2,TRBJ1-2,NA,CASSTRQGNYGYTF,TGTGCCAGCAGCACCCGACAGGGGAACTATGGCTACACCTTC
NA,TRBV5-6,TRBJ2-7,NA,CASSPGLPSEQYF,TGTGCCAGCAGCCCCGGACTGCCGAGCGAGCAGTACTTC
NA,TRBV12-3/TRBV12-4,TRBJ2-5,many,CASSVQILQETQYF,TGTGCCAGCAGCGTGCAGATCCTCCAAGAGACCCAGTACTTC
NA,TRBV10-1,TRBJ1-5,many,CASSDGGVDQPQHF,TGCGCCAGCAGTGATGGGGGAGTGGATCAGCCCCAGCATTTT
NA,TRBV6-1,TRBJ1-5,NA,CASRFDTTSNQPQHF,TGTGCCAGCAGGTTCGACACAACGAGCAATCAGCCCCAGCATTTT
NA,TRBV20-1,TRBJ2-5,many,CSATGTSGETQYF,TGCAGTGCTACCGGGACAAGCGGAGAGACCCAGTACTTC
TRBD1,TRBV27,TRBJ1-1,many,CASSQTGYQAEAFF,TGTGCCAGCAGCCAGACAGGGTATCAGGCTGAAGCTTTCTTT
TRBD1,TRBV7-3,TRBJ1-1,many,CASSLIDRAEAFF,TGTGCCAGCAGCTTAATCGACAGGGCTGAAGCTTTCTTT
TRBD1,TRBV7-7,TRBJ1-4,NA,CASSFGTDDEKLFF,TGTGCCAGCAGCTTTGGGACAGATGATGAAAAACTGTTTTTT
NA,TRBV20-1,TRBJ2-7,many,CSAVYRRRSYEQYF,TGCAGTGCTGTCTATCGGCGTAGGTCCTACGAGCAGTACTTC
NA,TRBV6-2/TRBV6-3,TRBJ2-2,few,CASDKRTNTGELFF,TGTGCCAGCGATAAGCGGACGAACACCGGGGAGCTGTTTTTT
TRBD2,TRBV19,TRBJ2-4,few,CASLSAGGPYIQYF,TGTGCCAGCCTGTCGGCGGGAGGGCCGTACATTCAGTACTTC
TRBD1,TRBV5-5,TRBJ2-1,many,CASSVQGLPKFF,TGTGCCAGCAGCGTACAGGGGCTCCCTAAGTTCTTC
NA,TRBV18,TRBJ1-2,many,CASSPPEFYGYTF,TGTGCCAGCTCACCACCGGAATTCTATGGCTACACCTTC
NA,TRBV12-3/TRBV12-4,TRBJ2-3,many,CASSFQTGVSDTQYF,TGTGCCAGCAGTTTCCAGACTGGGGTCTCGGATACGCAGTATTTT
NA,TRBV25-1,TRBJ2-7,few,CATKGLDSYEQYF,TGTGCCACCAAGGGACTTGACTCCTACGAGCAGTACTTC
NA,TRBV12-3/TRBV12-4,TRBJ1-1,many,CATAQGIAEAFF,TGTGCCACCGCCCAGGGTATCGCTGAAGCTTTCTTT
NA,TRBV6-2/TRBV6-3,TRBJ1-1,NA,CASTQGPEAFF,TGTGCCAGCACTCAGGGTCCTGAAGCTTTCTTT
NA,TRBV24-1,TRBJ2-7,many,CATSPRESYEQYF,TGTGCCACCAGCCCAAGGGAGTCCTACGAGCAGTACTTC
TRBD2,TRBV5-1,TRBJ2-2,many,CASSLPLAGEYTGELFF,TGCGCCAGCAGCCTACCCCTAGCGGGGGAGTACACCGGGGAGCTGTTTTTT
NA,TRBV19,TRBJ2-3,many,CASSISAPDTQYF,TGTGCCAGTAGTATATCGGCTCCAGATACGCAGTATTTT
NA,TRBV6-2/TRBV6-3,TRBJ1-1,NA,CASSYSFRATEAFF,TGTGCCAGCAGTTACTCGTTCAGGGCCACTGAAGCTTTCTTT
TRBD1,TRBV24-1,TRBJ1-5,many,CATSDTTGDQPQHF,TGTGCCACCAGTGATACGACAGGGGATCAGCCCCAGCATTTT
NA,TRBV2,TRBJ1-4,many,CASISTNEKLFF,TGTGCCAGTATCTCAACTAATGAAAAACTGTTTTTT
NA,TRBV20-1,TRBJ1-4,many,CSARTMWGHLNEKLFF,TGCAGTGCTAGAACGATGTGGGGACACCTTAATGAAAAACTGTTTTTT
NA,TRBV7-9,TRBJ1-1,many,CASSLEGVPAFF,TGTGCCAGCAGCTTAGAAGGAGTACCCGCTTTCTTT
TRBD1,TRBV7-6,TRBJ2-3,few,CASSPERQGSTDTQYF,TGTGCCAGCAGCCCTGAGAGACAGGGGAGCACAGATACGCAGTATTTT
NA,TRBV28,TRBJ1-5,many,CASGQPQHF,TGTGCCAGCGGTCAGCCCCAGCATTTT
NA,TRBV6-5,TRBJ1-1,many,CASSYPGRLYF,TGTGCCAGCAGTTATCCCGGACGCCTCTACTTT
NA,TRBV12-3/TRBV12-4,TRBJ2-2,many,CASGAGTDTGELFF,TGTGCCAGCGGAGCCGGGACCGACACCGGGGAGCTGTTTTTT
NA,TRBV12-3/TRBV12-4,TRBJ2-3,many,CASSLRSGDTDTQYF,TGTGCCAGCAGTTTGAGGTCAGGGGACACAGATACGCAGTATTTT
NA,TRBV7-2,TRBJ2-7,NA,CASRPSPGYEQYF,TGTGCCAGCAGACCGAGTCCGGGCTACGAGCAGTACTTC
TRBD2,TRBV29-1,TRBJ2-2,NA,CSVGGGPGTGELFF,TGCAGCGTCGGGGGGGGCCCGGGAACCGGGGAGCTGTTTTTT